This T cell receptor beta chain was captured in a study of CD8 T cells in Susac syndrome. Patients with stable or active relapsing-remitting disease, all of them treatment-naive, made up the multiple sclerosis controls. With random hexamers, reverse transcription was performed on about 0.5 to 1 ug of RNA. One entry per CDR3 protein results from TCRdb running MiXCR on the immunoSEQ multiplex PCR reads. The table has about 50,000 distinct CDR3 sequences, roughly 93% seen once. The germline gives CDR1 LGHNA, CDR2 YSLEER. This CDR3 comprises 17 residues. V gave up 0 bases and J gave up 0 bases, with 13 bases separating them.

This TCR was recovered from a human donor with multiple sclerosis. Sequences were obtained from CD8+ T cells from PBMCs. The chain recombines TRBV4-3 with TRBJ2-3; the D call may be TRBD1 or TRBD2 (5 bases each). The CDR3 here is CASSQDPGPQSTDTQYF. The DNA of the CDR3 is TGCGCCAGCAGCCAAGATCCGGGACCACAAAGCACAGATACGCAGTATTTT.